The 5 T cell receptor beta chains listed next were all sequenced from one sample in a study of blood T cells in healthy people across ages. Primers used in a second PCR of about 7 to 12 cycles were a sample-barcoded 5' primer and a J-beta primer mix. TCRdb called the 5' RACE reads again in MiXCR, with one record for every CDR3 protein. Among under 2,000,000 distinct CDR3 sequences, about 49% were seen once, and the ten largest hold approximately 2.1%. Sequenced: blood. The origin of the receptors is a woman aged 40 to 49 in good health.

This clonotype was detected many times. At one end, the junction sequence differs from germline, possibly due to a read error. The chain couples TRBV28 to TRBJ2-1; D is ambiguous. This CDR3 has 12 amino acids. Looked up from germline, CDR1 is MDHEN and CDR2 is SYDVKM. The CDR3 is CASSLMGDEQFF. As DNA, the CDR3 is TGCGCCAGCAGTTTAATGGGTGATGAGCAGTTCTTC.

The table lists this clonotype with a few counts. The chain is built from TRBV29-1 and TRBJ2-7, with 11 bases lining up with TRBD2. Germline CDR1 and CDR2: SQVTM and ANQGSEA. The junction had 1 base not matched to a gene; V was cut back by 5 bases and J by 4 bases. The CDR3 totals 12 residues. CDR3 residues: CSVSSGGYEQYF. DNA for the CDR3: TGCAGCGTTTCTAGCGGGGGGTACGAGCAGTACTTC.

The chain joins TRBV6-5 to TRBJ2-1, with TRBD1 matching 9 bases. Germline V lookup: CDR1 MNHEY, CDR2 SVGAGI. This CDR3 has 20 residues. Trimming cost V 4 bases and J 2 bases; bases outside gene matches: 18. CDR3 nucleotides: TGTGCCAGCAGTTTCCACCCCCGGGACAGGGATAGGAAAGCCTACAATGAGCAGTTCTTC. This translates into CASSFHPRDRDRKAYNEQFF.

This clonotype was observed at least ten times. The chain links TRBV7-2 to TRBJ2-3; 8 bases fit TRBD2. The germline V gene has CDR1 SGHTA and CDR2 FQGNSA. V lost 1 base to trimming and J lost 3 bases; unmatched junction nucleotides: 6. CDR3 length equals 16 residues. CDR3 DNA sequence: TGTGCCAGCAGCTTAGATACGAGCGGGGGAACAGATACGCAGTATTTT. Protein sequence: CASSLDTSGGTDTQYF.

This sequence joins TRBV18 and TRBJ2-7; 14 bases match TRBD2. J gave up 3 bases and V 3 bases, and 1 base lay outside the gene matches. The germline CDR1 and CDR2 sequences are KGHSH and LQKENI. The CDR3 runs to 15 residues. The CDR3 loop reads CASSPTSGGDYEQYF. The CDR3 DNA reads as TGTGCCAGCTCACCGACTAGCGGGGGGGACTACGAGCAGTACTTC.